These T cell receptor beta chains were read from a single sample in a study of T-cell memory formation after mild COVID-19. From the 5' RACE reads, TCRdb called clonotypes with MiXCR, one entry per CDR3 protein. This table holds 470,000 or so distinct CDR3 sequences, about 18% found once. The specimen was PBMCs or a T cell subset sorted from them (not recorded which). These receptors all stem from an adult woman who had mild COVID-19 (a few samples of this study predate the infection). Cell type and time point are not known. Each CDR3 is given with its conserved first and last residue. D genes are given only for firm matches. Not every row has a clone size; where given, it reads once, few, many or a size class.

d_gene: TRBD2
v_gene: TRBV6-2/TRBV6-3
j_gene: TRBJ2-3
abundance: .
CDR3nt: TGTGCCAGCAACCGGGGGGATGTAACAGATACGCAGTATTTT
CDR3aa: CASNRGDVTDTQYF

d_gene: .
v_gene: TRBV5-1
j_gene: TRBJ1-1
abundance: .
CDR3nt: TGCGCCAGCAGCTTGGCCGTAAGTAACACTGAAGCTTTCTTT
CDR3aa: CASSLAVSNTEAFF

d_gene: .
v_gene: TRBV18
j_gene: TRBJ2-5
abundance: few
CDR3nt: TGTGCCAGCTCACGTATAACCTCCGATCAAGAGACCCAGTACTTC
CDR3aa: CASSRITSDQETQYF

d_gene: TRBD2
v_gene: TRBV4-2
j_gene: TRBJ2-1
abundance: few
CDR3nt: TGTGCCAGCAGCCAAGTCTGGGTGACTAGCGGGAGTGGTGGTGAGCAGTTCTTC
CDR3aa: CASSQVWVTSGSGGEQFF

d_gene: .
v_gene: TRBV5-1
j_gene: TRBJ2-1
abundance: .
CDR3nt: TGCGCCAGCAGCTTGGCCGTCGCTCCCAATGAGCAGTTCTTC
CDR3aa: CASSLAVAPNEQFF

d_gene: TRBD2
v_gene: TRBV5-6
j_gene: TRBJ2-2
abundance: few
CDR3nt: TGTGCCAGCACCCCCGGGCTAGCGGGAGGGACTGTGGACACCGGGGAGCTGTTTTTT
CDR3aa: CASTPGLAGGTVDTGELFF

d_gene: .
v_gene: TRBV6-1
j_gene: TRBJ1-6
abundance: few
CDR3nt: TGTGCCAGCAGTGAACTGAGGAATTCACCCCTCCACTTT
CDR3aa: CASSELRNSPLHF

d_gene: TRBD2
v_gene: TRBV4-1
j_gene: TRBJ2-1
abundance: .
CDR3nt: TGCGCCAGCAGCCCCTCTCGGGGGGATTACAATGAGCAGTTCTTC
CDR3aa: CASSPSRGDYNEQFF

d_gene: TRBD1
v_gene: TRBV6-5
j_gene: TRBJ2-7
abundance: .
CDR3nt: TGTGCCAGACCCAAGGGACAGTACTACGAGCAGTACTTC
CDR3aa: CARPKGQYYEQYF

d_gene: .
v_gene: TRBV5-1
j_gene: TRBJ2-7
abundance: .
CDR3nt: TGCGCCAGCAGCCCCAGGGACGGCGAGCAGTACTTC
CDR3aa: CASSPRDGEQYF

d_gene: TRBD1
v_gene: TRBV29-1
j_gene: TRBJ1-1
abundance: few
CDR3nt: TGCAGCGTTGGGTACAGGGGGAACACTGAAGCTTTCTTT
CDR3aa: CSVGYRGNTEAFF

d_gene: .
v_gene: TRBV20-1
j_gene: TRBJ2-7
abundance: many
CDR3nt: TGCAGTGCTGGACTCTCCTACGAGCAGTACTTC
CDR3aa: CSAGLSYEQYF

d_gene: TRBD2
v_gene: TRBV18
j_gene: TRBJ2-7
abundance: few
CDR3nt: TGTGCCAGCTCAGCTAGCGGGCGCCCCTACGAGCAGTACTTC
CDR3aa: CASSASGRPYEQYF

d_gene: .
v_gene: TRBV20-1
j_gene: TRBJ1-5
abundance: .
CDR3nt: TGCAGTGCTAGATCCCAGGGCGGCAATCAGCCCCAGCATTTT
CDR3aa: CSARSQGGNQPQHF

d_gene: TRBD1
v_gene: TRBV4-1
j_gene: TRBJ2-7
abundance: few
CDR3nt: TGCGCCAGCAGCCAAGGGGGACAGGATTCCTCCTACGAGCAGTACTTC
CDR3aa: CASSQGGQDSSYEQYF

d_gene: TRBD2
v_gene: TRBV2
j_gene: TRBJ2-7
abundance: few
CDR3nt: TGTGCCACGGGGACTAGCCCCTACGAGCAGTACTTC
CDR3aa: CATGTSPYEQYF

d_gene: .
v_gene: TRBV21-1
j_gene: TRBJ2-5
abundance: .
CDR3nt: TGTGCCAGCAGCAGGGGCTTTGAAGAGACCCAGTACTTC
CDR3aa: CASSRGFEETQYF

d_gene: .
v_gene: TRBV19
j_gene: TRBJ1-1
abundance: .
CDR3nt: TGTGCCAGTAACTCAGGGACTGAAGCTTTCTTT
CDR3aa: CASNSGTEAFF

d_gene: .
v_gene: TRBV7-9
j_gene: TRBJ2-1
abundance: .
CDR3nt: TGTGCCAGCAGTGGGGGGCGAGAGCAGTTCTTC
CDR3aa: CASSGGREQFF

d_gene: .
v_gene: TRBV18
j_gene: TRBJ1-1
abundance: many
CDR3nt: TGTGCCAGCTCACCACCGACGCTGACGGGGCGGAACACTGAAGCTTTCTTT
CDR3aa: CASSPPTLTGRNTEAFF

d_gene: .
v_gene: TRBV7-6
j_gene: TRBJ2-3
abundance: many
CDR3nt: TGTGCCAGCAGCTTATCGGGCGGTAGGCCCACAGATACGCAGTATTTT
CDR3aa: CASSLSGGRPTDTQYF

d_gene: .
v_gene: TRBV10-3
j_gene: TRBJ1-6
abundance: few
CDR3nt: TGTGCCATCAGTGAGTCTCAAACTACCCTAATGGATTCACCCCTCCACTTT
CDR3aa: CAISESQTTLMDSPLHF

d_gene: .
v_gene: TRBV5-4
j_gene: TRBJ2-7
abundance: few
CDR3nt: TGTGCCAGCAGCTTGGTGTCCACCTACGAGCAGTACTTC
CDR3aa: CASSLVSTYEQYF

d_gene: TRBD2
v_gene: TRBV2
j_gene: TRBJ2-6
abundance: .
CDR3nt: TGTGCCAGCTCCCGACTAGCGGGGGACTCTGGGGCCAACGTCCTGACTTTC
CDR3aa: CASSRLAGDSGANVLTF

d_gene: .
v_gene: TRBV14
j_gene: TRBJ2-1
abundance: .
CDR3nt: TGTGCCAGCAGCCAATCGCCCCCAAGCTCCTACAATGAGCAGTTCTTC
CDR3aa: CASSQSPPSSYNEQFF

d_gene: TRBD2
v_gene: TRBV12-3/TRBV12-4
j_gene: TRBJ2-1
abundance: .
CDR3nt: TGTGCCCAGGGAACGGGAGGGGGGCCCTACAATGAGCAGTTCTTC
CDR3aa: CAQGTGGGPYNEQFF

d_gene: .
v_gene: TRBV5-1
j_gene: TRBJ2-1
abundance: few
CDR3nt: TGCGCCAGCAGCGGCGGTGCGGGAAACTACAATGAGCAGTTCTTC
CDR3aa: CASSGGAGNYNEQFF

d_gene: TRBD1
v_gene: TRBV11-2
j_gene: TRBJ1-2
abundance: .
CDR3nt: TGTGCCAGCAGCCGATTACAGGGGCAAGGGGAGGGCTACACCTTC
CDR3aa: CASSRLQGQGEGYTF

d_gene: .
v_gene: TRBV4-1
j_gene: TRBJ1-2
abundance: few
CDR3nt: TGCGCCAGCAGCCATGAGGGGAAGGACTATGGCTACACCTTC
CDR3aa: CASSHEGKDYGYTF

d_gene: .
v_gene: TRBV12-3/TRBV12-4
j_gene: TRBJ1-1
abundance: .
CDR3nt: TGTGCCAGCAGTTTAGAGGCCAGATTAGAAGCTTTCTTT
CDR3aa: CASSLEARLEAFF

d_gene: TRBD2
v_gene: TRBV5-1
j_gene: TRBJ2-3
abundance: .
CDR3nt: TGCGCCAGCAGCGCTGCTAGCGGGGGGGCCACCGATACGCAGTATTTT
CDR3aa: CASSAASGGATDTQYF

d_gene: TRBD1
v_gene: TRBV20-1
j_gene: TRBJ2-1
abundance: .
CDR3nt: TGCAGTGCTAGGATGGGGACCGGGACAGCCTACAATGAGCAGTTCTTC
CDR3aa: CSARMGTGTAYNEQFF

d_gene: .
v_gene: TRBV12-3/TRBV12-4
j_gene: TRBJ2-2
abundance: .
CDR3nt: TGTGCCAGCAGTCCCCGCACGAACACCGGGGAGCTGTTTTTT
CDR3aa: CASSPRTNTGELFF

d_gene: .
v_gene: TRBV5-4
j_gene: TRBJ1-6
abundance: .
CDR3nt: TGTGCCAGCAGGACAGGCTCCTATAATTCACCCCTCCACTTT
CDR3aa: CASRTGSYNSPLHF

d_gene: TRBD1
v_gene: TRBV7-2
j_gene: TRBJ2-1
abundance: many
CDR3nt: TGTGCCAGCAGCTCCCGAGGGACAGGGCGCAATGAGCAGTTCTTC
CDR3aa: CASSSRGTGRNEQFF

d_gene: .
v_gene: TRBV23-1
j_gene: TRBJ2-3
abundance: few
CDR3nt: TGCGCCAGGGTGGGGCCAGCACCGGGTGCGGGTTTGGATACGCAGTATTTT
CDR3aa: CARVGPAPGAGLDTQYF

d_gene: .
v_gene: TRBV5-5
j_gene: TRBJ2-6
abundance: .
CDR3nt: TGTGCCAGCAGCTTTTATACAGGGAGCTCTGGGGCCAACGTCCTGACTTTC
CDR3aa: CASSFYTGSSGANVLTF

d_gene: TRBD1
v_gene: TRBV20-1
j_gene: TRBJ1-2
abundance: .
CDR3nt: TGCAGTGCTAGCGAGGGACAGTTATGGGGTTATGGCTACACCTTC
CDR3aa: CSASEGQLWGYGYTF

d_gene: .
v_gene: TRBV3-1
j_gene: TRBJ1-1
abundance: many
CDR3nt: TGTGCCAGCAGCCAGTTTTATGAAGCTTTCTTT
CDR3aa: CASSQFYEAFF

d_gene: TRBD2
v_gene: TRBV5-1
j_gene: TRBJ2-7
abundance: .
CDR3nt: TGCGCCAGCAGCATGGGACTACGCTACGAGCAGTACTTC
CDR3aa: CASSMGLRYEQYF

d_gene: TRBD1
v_gene: TRBV5-1
j_gene: TRBJ2-7
abundance: few
CDR3nt: TGCGCCAGCAGCCCCGGACAGGGGGACTCCTACGAGCAGTACTTC
CDR3aa: CASSPGQGDSYEQYF

d_gene: .
v_gene: TRBV5-4
j_gene: TRBJ2-1
abundance: .
CDR3nt: TGTGCCAGCAGCACGAGGGGGAGCTCCTACAATGAGCAGTTCTTC
CDR3aa: CASSTRGSSYNEQFF

d_gene: .
v_gene: TRBV3-1
j_gene: TRBJ2-1
abundance: .
CDR3nt: TGTGCCAGCAGCCAAGATCGGAGTAGCGCCTACAATGAGCAGTTCTTC
CDR3aa: CASSQDRSSAYNEQFF

d_gene: .
v_gene: TRBV7-2
j_gene: TRBJ2-3
abundance: many
CDR3nt: TGTGCCAGCAGCTTCGGGGGCACAGATACGCAGTATTTT
CDR3aa: CASSFGGTDTQYF

d_gene: .
v_gene: TRBV12-3/TRBV12-4
j_gene: TRBJ1-4
abundance: few
CDR3nt: TGTGCCAGCAGAAATACAGGTCCAGGAGAAAAACTGTTTTTT
CDR3aa: CASRNTGPGEKLFF

d_gene: TRBD2
v_gene: TRBV7-2
j_gene: TRBJ2-3
abundance: .
CDR3nt: TGTGCCAGCAGCTTAGCGCGGGGGGGCACGGGTACGCAGTATTTT
CDR3aa: CASSLARGGTGTQYF

d_gene: TRBD1
v_gene: TRBV5-1
j_gene: TRBJ2-5
abundance: .
CDR3nt: TGCGCCAGCAGCTCGGACCGGGACAGGTATTACGAGACCCAGTACTTC
CDR3aa: CASSSDRDRYYETQYF

d_gene: .
v_gene: TRBV7-6
j_gene: TRBJ2-1
abundance: .
CDR3nt: TGTGCCAGCAGCTTAGACGCGGCTACCTACAATGAGCAGTTCTTC
CDR3aa: CASSLDAATYNEQFF

d_gene: .
v_gene: TRBV20-1
j_gene: TRBJ2-7
abundance: .
CDR3nt: TGCAGTGCTGGAACCTACGAGCAGTACTTC
CDR3aa: CSAGTYEQYF

d_gene: TRBD2
v_gene: TRBV7-9
j_gene: TRBJ2-1
abundance: few
CDR3nt: TGTGCCAGCAGCCCGGGACTAGAGTTAGCTGAGCAGTTCTTC
CDR3aa: CASSPGLELAEQFF

d_gene: TRBD2
v_gene: TRBV29-1
j_gene: TRBJ2-1
abundance: .
CDR3nt: TGCAGCGTTCAGGGCCTCGGAGGGAGGGGTGAGCAGTTCTTC
CDR3aa: CSVQGLGGRGEQFF

d_gene: TRBD1
v_gene: TRBV25-1
j_gene: TRBJ1-2
abundance: few
CDR3nt: TGTGCCAGCAGTGACGCTCGACGATCAGGGGGGTTTGATGGCTACACCTTC
CDR3aa: CASSDARRSGGFDGYTF

d_gene: .
v_gene: TRBV7-2
j_gene: TRBJ2-5
abundance: .
CDR3nt: TGTGCCAGCAGCTCCGGCGGGTCCGGCGAGACCCAGTACTTC
CDR3aa: CASSSGGSGETQYF

d_gene: .
v_gene: TRBV7-9
j_gene: TRBJ2-7
abundance: few
CDR3nt: TGTGCCAGCAGCCTCCCCCCGGGGAAGGTGGACTACGAGCAGTACTTC
CDR3aa: CASSLPPGKVDYEQYF

d_gene: .
v_gene: TRBV7-9
j_gene: TRBJ2-7
abundance: .
CDR3nt: TGTGCCAGCAGCCCCGGGACCACAGTATCGTACGAGCAGTACTTC
CDR3aa: CASSPGTTVSYEQYF

d_gene: TRBD1
v_gene: TRBV12-3/TRBV12-4
j_gene: TRBJ1-2
abundance: .
CDR3nt: TGTGCCAGCAGTTTAGCAGGGGGCTACGGCTATGGCTACACCTTC
CDR3aa: CASSLAGGYGYGYTF

d_gene: TRBD2
v_gene: TRBV5-1
j_gene: TRBJ2-5
abundance: many
CDR3nt: TGCGCCAGCAGCTTGGGTGAGGCGCTAGCGGGAGTCCAAGAGACCCAGTACTTC
CDR3aa: CASSLGEALAGVQETQYF

d_gene: TRBD1
v_gene: TRBV20-1
j_gene: TRBJ2-2
abundance: .
CDR3nt: TGCAGTGCGCCCGGGACAGGGGGTACCGGGGAGCTGTTTTTT
CDR3aa: CSAPGTGGTGELFF

d_gene: .
v_gene: TRBV29-1
j_gene: TRBJ2-7
abundance: .
CDR3nt: TGCAGCGCCGTTGGGGGGAGAAGGTACGAGCAGTACTTC
CDR3aa: CSAVGGRRYEQYF